This T cell receptor (beta chain) appears in the sequencing data of a study of T cell changes during pregnancy in multiple sclerosis. TCRdb's copy holds only in-frame clones and misses some; the assay was immunoSEQ multiplex PCR. The sample records some 40,000 clones, roughly 92% being singletons. This clonotype originated in a female donor with multiple sclerosis, enrolled in a pregnancy study. The sequenced sample was peripheral blood.

CDR3 bases: TGTGCCAGTATGGGGGGGGAACGCACCGGGGAGCTGTTTTTT. Its protein is CASMGGERTGELFF. V and J are TRBV19 and TRBJ2-2; TRBD2 aligns across 7 bases. V gave up 7 bases and J gave up 4 bases; unmatched junction bases: 6. The CDR3 sequence is 14 residues long. The germline gives CDR1 LNHDA, CDR2 SQIVND (reference sequence). Drawing the rest from reference TRBV19 and TRBJ2-2, the complete variable domain is DGGITQSPKYLFRKEGQNVTLSCEQNLNHDAMYWYRQDPGQGLRLIYYSQIVNDFQKGDIAEGYSVSREKKESFPLTVTSAQKNPTAFYLCASMGGERTGELFFGEGSRLTVL.